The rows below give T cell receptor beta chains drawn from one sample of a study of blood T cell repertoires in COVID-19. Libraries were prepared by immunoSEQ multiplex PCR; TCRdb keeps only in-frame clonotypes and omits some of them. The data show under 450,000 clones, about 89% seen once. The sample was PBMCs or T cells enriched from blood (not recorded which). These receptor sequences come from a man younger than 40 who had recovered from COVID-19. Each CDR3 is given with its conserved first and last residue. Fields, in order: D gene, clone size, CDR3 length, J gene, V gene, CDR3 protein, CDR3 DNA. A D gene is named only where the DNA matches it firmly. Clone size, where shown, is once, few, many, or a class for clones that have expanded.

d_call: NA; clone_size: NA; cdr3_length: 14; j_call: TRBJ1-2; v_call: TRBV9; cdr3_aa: CASSVTAGNYGYTF; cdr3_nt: TGTGCCAGCAGCGTAACTGCGGGAAACTATGGCTACACCTTC
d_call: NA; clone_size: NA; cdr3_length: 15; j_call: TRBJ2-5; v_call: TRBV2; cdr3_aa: CASNWGGQNGETQYF; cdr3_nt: TGTGCCAGCAACTGGGGAGGTCAAAACGGCGAGACCCAGTACTTC
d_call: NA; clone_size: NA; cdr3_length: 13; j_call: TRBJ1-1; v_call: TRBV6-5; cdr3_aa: CASNRTPNTEAFF; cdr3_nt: TGTGCCAGCAATAGGACTCCGAACACTGAAGCTTTCTTT
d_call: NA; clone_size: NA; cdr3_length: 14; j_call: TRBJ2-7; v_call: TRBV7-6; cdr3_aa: CASSSGQYPYEQYF; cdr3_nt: TGTGCCAGCAGCTCCGGACAGTACCCCTACGAGCAGTACTTC
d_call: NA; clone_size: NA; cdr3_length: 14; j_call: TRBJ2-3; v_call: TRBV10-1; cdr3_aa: CASSEARGTDTQYF; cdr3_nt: TGCGCCAGCAGTGAGGCACGCGGCACAGATACGCAGTATTTT
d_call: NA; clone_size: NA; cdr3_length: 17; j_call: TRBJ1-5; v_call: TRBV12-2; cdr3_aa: CASRSRTGIGGYQPQHF; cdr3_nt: TGTGCAAGTCGCTCTCGGACAGGGATAGGGGGATATCAGCCCCAGCATTTT
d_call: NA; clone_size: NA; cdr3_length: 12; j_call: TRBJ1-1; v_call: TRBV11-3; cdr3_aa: CASSLGGDEAFF; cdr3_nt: TGTGCCAGCAGCTTGGGAGGGGATGAAGCTTTCTTT
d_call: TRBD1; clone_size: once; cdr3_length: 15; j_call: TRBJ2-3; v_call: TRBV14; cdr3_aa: CASSLQGARTDTQYF; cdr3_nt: TGTGCCAGCAGCCTCCAGGGGGCTCGAACAGATACGCAGTATTTT
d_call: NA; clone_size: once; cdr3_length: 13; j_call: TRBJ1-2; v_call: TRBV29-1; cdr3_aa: CSVGTGKNYGYTF; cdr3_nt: TGCAGCGTTGGCACGGGGAAGAACTATGGCTACACCTTC
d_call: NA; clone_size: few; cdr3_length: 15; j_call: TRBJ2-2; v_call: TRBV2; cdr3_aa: CASSELAGSAGELFF; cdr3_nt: TGTGCCAGCAGTGAGTTGGCGGGGTCGGCCGGGGAGCTGTTTTTT
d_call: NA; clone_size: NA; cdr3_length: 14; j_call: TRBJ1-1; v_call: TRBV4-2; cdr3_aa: CASSQAHGQTQAFF; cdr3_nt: TGTGCCAGCAGCCAAGCCCACGGACAGACCCAAGCTTTCTTT
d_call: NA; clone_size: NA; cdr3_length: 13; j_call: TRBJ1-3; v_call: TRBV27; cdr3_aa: CASRASSGNTIYF; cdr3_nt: TGTGCCAGCCGAGCGAGCTCTGGAAACACCATATATTTT
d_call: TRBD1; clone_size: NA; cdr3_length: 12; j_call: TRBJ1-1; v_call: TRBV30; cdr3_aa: CAWSTDRVGAFF; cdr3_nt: TGTGCCTGGAGTACAGACAGGGTAGGTGCTTTCTTT
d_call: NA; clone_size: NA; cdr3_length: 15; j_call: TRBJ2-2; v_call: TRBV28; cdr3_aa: CASSLGGTNTGELFF; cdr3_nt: TGTGCCAGCAGTTTGGGGGGAACGAACACCGGGGAGCTGTTTTTT
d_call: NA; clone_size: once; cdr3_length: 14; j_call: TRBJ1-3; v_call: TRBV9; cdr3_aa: CASSVTTSGNTIYF; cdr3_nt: TGTGCCAGCAGCGTAACTACCTCTGGAAACACCATATATTTT
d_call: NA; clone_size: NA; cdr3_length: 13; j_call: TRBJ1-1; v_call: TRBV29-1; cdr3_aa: CSVVRQLNTEAFF; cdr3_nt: TGCAGCGTTGTGAGACAGTTGAACACTGAAGCTTTCTTT
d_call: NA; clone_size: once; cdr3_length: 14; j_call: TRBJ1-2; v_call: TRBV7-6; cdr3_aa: CASSFVQGWYGYTF; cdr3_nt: TGTGCCAGCAGCTTCGTTCAGGGGTGGTATGGCTACACCTTC
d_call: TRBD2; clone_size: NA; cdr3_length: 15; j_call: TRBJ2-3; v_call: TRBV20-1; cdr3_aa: CSASNGRGSTDTQYF; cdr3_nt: TGCAGTGCTAGTAACGGGCGGGGGAGCACAGATACGCAGTATTTT
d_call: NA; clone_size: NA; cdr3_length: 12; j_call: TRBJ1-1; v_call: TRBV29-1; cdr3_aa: CSVKQGNTEAFF; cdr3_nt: TGCAGCGTTAAACAGGGGAACACTGAAGCTTTCTTT
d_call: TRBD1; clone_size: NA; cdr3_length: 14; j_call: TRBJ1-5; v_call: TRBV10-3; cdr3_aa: CATRGQGSSEPQHF; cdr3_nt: TGTGCCACCAGGGGACAGGGGAGCAGTGAGCCCCAGCATTTT
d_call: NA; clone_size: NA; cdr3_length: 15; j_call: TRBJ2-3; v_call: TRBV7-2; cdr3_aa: CASSLVGGGADTQYF; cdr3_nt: TGTGCCAGCAGCTTAGTTGGCGGGGGCGCAGATACGCAGTATTTT
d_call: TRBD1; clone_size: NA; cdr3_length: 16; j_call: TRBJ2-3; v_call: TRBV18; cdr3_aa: CASSPGTGVLTDTQYF; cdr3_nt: TGTGCCAGCTCACCGGGGACAGGGGTTCTGACAGATACGCAGTATTTT
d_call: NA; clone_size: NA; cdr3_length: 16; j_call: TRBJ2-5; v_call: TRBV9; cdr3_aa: CASAAGASGMQETQYF; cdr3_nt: TGTGCCAGCGCCGCAGGGGCTAGTGGGATGCAAGAGACCCAGTACTTC
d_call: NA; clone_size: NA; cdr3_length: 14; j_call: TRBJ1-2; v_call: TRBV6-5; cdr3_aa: CASSYSGAGRGYTF; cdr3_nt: TGTGCCAGCAGTTACTCGGGGGCAGGGAGAGGCTACACCTTC
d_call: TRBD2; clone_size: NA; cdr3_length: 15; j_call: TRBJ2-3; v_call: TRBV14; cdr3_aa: CASSTLAGGRDTQYF; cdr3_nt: TGTGCCAGCAGTACACTAGCGGGGGGGCGAGATACGCAGTATTTT
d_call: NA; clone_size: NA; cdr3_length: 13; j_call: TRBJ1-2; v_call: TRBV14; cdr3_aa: CASSQARYYGYTF; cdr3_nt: TGTGCCAGCAGCCAAGCCCGGTACTATGGCTACACCTTC
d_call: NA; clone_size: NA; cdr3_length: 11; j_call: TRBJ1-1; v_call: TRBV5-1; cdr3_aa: CASSRNTEAFF; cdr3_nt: TGCGCCAGCAGTCGGAACACTGAAGCTTTCTTT
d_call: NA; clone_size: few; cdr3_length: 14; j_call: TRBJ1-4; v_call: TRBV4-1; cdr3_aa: CASSQGETPGKLFF; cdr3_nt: TGCGCCAGCAGCCAAGGGGAGACCCCAGGAAAACTGTTTTTT
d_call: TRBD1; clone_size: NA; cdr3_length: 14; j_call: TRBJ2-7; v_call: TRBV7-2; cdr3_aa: CASSKGQTSYEQYF; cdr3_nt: TGTGCCAGCAGCAAGGGACAGACTTCCTACGAGCAGTACTTC
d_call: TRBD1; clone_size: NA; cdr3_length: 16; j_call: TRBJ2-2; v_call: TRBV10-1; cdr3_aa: CASKPGQGRSTGELFF; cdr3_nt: TGCGCCAGCAAACCCGGACAGGGGCGCTCGACCGGGGAGCTGTTTTTT
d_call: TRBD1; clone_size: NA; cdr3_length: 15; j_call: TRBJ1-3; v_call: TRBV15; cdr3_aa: CATSRGTASGNTIYF; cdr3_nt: TGTGCCACCAGCAGGGGGACAGCCTCTGGAAACACCATATATTTT
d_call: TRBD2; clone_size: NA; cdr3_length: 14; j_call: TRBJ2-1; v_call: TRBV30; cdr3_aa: CAWLTSGGIHEQFF; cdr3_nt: TGTGCCTGGTTGACTAGCGGGGGTATCCATGAGCAGTTCTTC
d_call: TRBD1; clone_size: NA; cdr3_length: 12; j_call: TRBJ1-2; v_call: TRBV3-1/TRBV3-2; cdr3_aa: CASSRQGDGYTF; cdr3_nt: TGTGCCAGCAGCCGACAGGGGGATGGCTACACCTTC
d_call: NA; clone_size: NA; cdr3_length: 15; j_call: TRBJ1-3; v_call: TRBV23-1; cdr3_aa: CASSQSRISGNTIYF; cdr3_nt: TGCGCCAGCAGTCAATCTAGAATCTCTGGAAACACCATATATTTT
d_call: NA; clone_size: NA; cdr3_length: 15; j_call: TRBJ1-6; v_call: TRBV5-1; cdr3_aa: CASSLETNRDSPLHF; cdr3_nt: TGCGCCAGCAGCTTGGAAACCAACAGGGATTCACCCCTCCACTTT
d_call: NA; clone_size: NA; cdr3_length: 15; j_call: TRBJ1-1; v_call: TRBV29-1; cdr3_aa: CSVQTETATNTEAFF; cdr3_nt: TGCAGCGTTCAGACAGAGACAGCAACGAACACTGAAGCTTTCTTT
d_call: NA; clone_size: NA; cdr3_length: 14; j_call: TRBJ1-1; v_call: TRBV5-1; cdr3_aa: CASNRGAEDTEAFF; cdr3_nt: TGCGCCAGCAATCGTGGGGCCGAGGACACTGAAGCTTTCTTT
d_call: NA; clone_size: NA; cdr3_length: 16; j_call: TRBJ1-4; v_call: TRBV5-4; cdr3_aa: CASSRYRESTNEKLFF; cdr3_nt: TGTGCCAGCAGTCGTTACAGGGAATCAACTAATGAAAAACTGTTTTTT
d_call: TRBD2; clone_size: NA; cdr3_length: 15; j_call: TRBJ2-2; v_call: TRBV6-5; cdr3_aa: CASRGIAGETGELFF; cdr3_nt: TGTGCCAGCAGGGGAATAGCGGGCGAAACCGGGGAGCTGTTTTTT
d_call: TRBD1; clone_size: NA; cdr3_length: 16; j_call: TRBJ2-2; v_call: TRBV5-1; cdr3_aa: CASSTELDRATGELFF; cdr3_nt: TGCGCCAGCAGCACAGAATTAGACAGGGCTACCGGGGAGCTGTTTTTT
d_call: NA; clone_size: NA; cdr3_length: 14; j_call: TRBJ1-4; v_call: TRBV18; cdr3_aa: CASSPPIQGEKLFF; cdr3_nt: TGTGCCAGCTCACCACCAATACAGGGTGAAAAACTGTTTTTT
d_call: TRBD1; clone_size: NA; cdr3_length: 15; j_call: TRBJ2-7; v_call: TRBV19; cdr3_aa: CASSLRVGTGYEQYF; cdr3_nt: TGTGCCAGTAGTCTACGAGTAGGGACAGGCTACGAGCAGTACTTC
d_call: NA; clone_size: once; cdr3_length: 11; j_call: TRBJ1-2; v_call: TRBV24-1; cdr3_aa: CATSGGRGYTF; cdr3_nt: TGTGCCACCAGTGGAGGCCGTGGCTACACCTTC
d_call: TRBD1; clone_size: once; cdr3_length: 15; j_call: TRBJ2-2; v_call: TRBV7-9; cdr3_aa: CASSPRQGGLGELFF; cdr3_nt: TGTGCCAGCAGCCCACGACAGGGGGGTTTGGGGGAGCTGTTTTTT
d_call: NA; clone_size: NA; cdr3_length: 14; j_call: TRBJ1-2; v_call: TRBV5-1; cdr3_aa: CASSHLTGGGGYTF; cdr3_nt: TGCGCCAGCAGCCACCTCACCGGCGGAGGGGGCTACACCTTC
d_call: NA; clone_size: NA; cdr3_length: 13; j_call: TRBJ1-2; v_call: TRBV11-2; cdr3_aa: CASSSTAGGGYTF; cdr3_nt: TGTGCCAGCAGCTCGACCGCGGGGGGCGGCTACACCTTC
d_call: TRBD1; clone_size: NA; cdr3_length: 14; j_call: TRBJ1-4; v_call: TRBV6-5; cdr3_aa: CASRLTGGREKLFF; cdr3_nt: TGTGCCAGCAGGCTTACAGGGGGCCGCGAAAAACTGTTTTTT
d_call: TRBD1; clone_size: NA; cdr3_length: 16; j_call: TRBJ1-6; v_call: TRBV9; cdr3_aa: CASSVEAGGPNSPLHF; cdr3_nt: TGTGCCAGCAGCGTAGAGGCAGGGGGACCCAATTCACCCCTCCACTTT
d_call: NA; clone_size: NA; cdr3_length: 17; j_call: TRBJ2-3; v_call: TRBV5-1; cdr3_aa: CATSGGLLLTGTDTQYF; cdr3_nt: TGCGCCACCTCGGGGGGCCTGCTATTAACGGGCACAGATACGCAGTATTTT
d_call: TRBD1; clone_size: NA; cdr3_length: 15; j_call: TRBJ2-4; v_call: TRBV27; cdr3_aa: CFERGGQGAGNIQYF; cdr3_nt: TGCTTCGAGCGGGGGGGACAGGGGGCCGGAAACATTCAGTACTTC
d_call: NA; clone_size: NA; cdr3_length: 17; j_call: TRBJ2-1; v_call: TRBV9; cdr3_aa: CASSVAIVTENYNEQFF; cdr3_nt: TGTGCCAGCAGCGTAGCTATTGTAACGGAGAATTACAATGAGCAGTTCTTC
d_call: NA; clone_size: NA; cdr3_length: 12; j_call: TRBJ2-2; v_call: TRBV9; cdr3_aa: CASSPNTGELFF; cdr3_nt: TGTGCCAGCAGCCCAAACACCGGGGAGCTGTTTTTT
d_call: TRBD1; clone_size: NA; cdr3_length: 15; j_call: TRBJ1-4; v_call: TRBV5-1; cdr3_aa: CASSAGDRGREKLFF; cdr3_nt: TGCGCCAGCAGCGCCGGGGACAGGGGCAGAGAAAAACTGTTTTTT
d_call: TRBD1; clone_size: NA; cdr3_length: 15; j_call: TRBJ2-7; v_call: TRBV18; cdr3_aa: CASSPGQGEAYEQYF; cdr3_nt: TGTGCCAGCTCACCAGGACAGGGGGAGGCCTACGAGCAGTACTTC
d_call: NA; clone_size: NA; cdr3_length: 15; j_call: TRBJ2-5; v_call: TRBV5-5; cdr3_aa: CASSFGGTPLETQYF; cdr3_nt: TGTGCCAGCAGCTTCGGGGGTACCCCACTGGAGACCCAGTACTTC
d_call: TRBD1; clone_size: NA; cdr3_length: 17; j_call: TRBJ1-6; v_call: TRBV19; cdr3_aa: CASSIETGQASNSPLHF; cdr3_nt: TGTGCCAGTAGTATAGAAACGGGACAGGCATCTAATTCACCCCTCCACTTT
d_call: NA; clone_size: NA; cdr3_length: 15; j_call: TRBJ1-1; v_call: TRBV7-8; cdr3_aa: CASSSPGDGETEAFF; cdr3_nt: TGTGCCAGCAGCTCCCCAGGGGACGGAGAAACTGAAGCTTTCTTT
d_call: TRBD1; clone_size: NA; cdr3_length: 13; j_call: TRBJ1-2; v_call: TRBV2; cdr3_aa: CASRAGTGYGYTF; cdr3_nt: TGTGCCAGCAGGGCCGGGACAGGCTATGGCTACACCTTC
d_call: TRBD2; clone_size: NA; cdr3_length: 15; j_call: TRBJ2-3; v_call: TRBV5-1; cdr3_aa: CASSSAGATTDTQYF; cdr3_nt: TGCGCCAGCAGCTCAGCGGGGGCCACCACAGATACGCAGTATTTT